This record concerns one T cell receptor (beta chain) sequence. Its antigen is as yet unknown. Germline CDR1 MNHNY, CDR2 SVGAGI (reference sequence). V lost 8 bases and J lost 4, with 8 bases in between. The CDR3 runs to 11 residues. This record belongs to a study of cytomegalovirus exposure and HLA in healthy donors. Broader study findings: Researchers catalogued approximately 170 TCR beta chains as cytomegalovirus-associated. Within the 120 or so validation repertoires, first-cohort TCR clusters tended to co-occur, according to a later analysis.

The data were produced by immunoSEQ multiplex PCR, yet TCRdb's version contains in-frame clones alone and is incomplete. The table has fewer than 200,000 clones, about 90% seen once; the top ten hold around 10%. The chain employs TRBV6-6 and TRBJ1-2; no definite D call. This TCR came from a woman under 30 in good health and CMV-seropositive. Sequences were obtained from PBMCs. The CDR3 region is CASLRGYGYTF. CDR3 sequence (DNA): TGTGCCAGCCTGCGGGGCTATGGCTACACCTTC.